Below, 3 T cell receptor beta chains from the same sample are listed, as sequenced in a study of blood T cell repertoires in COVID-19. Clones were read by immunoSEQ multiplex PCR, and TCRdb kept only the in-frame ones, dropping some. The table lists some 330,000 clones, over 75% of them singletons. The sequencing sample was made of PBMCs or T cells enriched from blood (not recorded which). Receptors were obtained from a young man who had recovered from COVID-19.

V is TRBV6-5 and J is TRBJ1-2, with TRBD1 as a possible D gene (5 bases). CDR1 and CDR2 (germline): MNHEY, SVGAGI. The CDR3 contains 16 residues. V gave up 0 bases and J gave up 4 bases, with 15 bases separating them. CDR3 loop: CASSYSDRDNLYGYTF. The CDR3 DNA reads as TGTGCCAGCAGTTACTCCGACAGAGACAACCTCTATGGCTACACCTTC.

DNA of the CDR3: TGCGCCAGCAGCCTCGGGACTAGCGGAATCGATGAGCAGTTCTTC. Encoded protein: CASSLGTSGIDEQFF. This chain uses TRBV5-1 with TRBJ2-1; 11 positions agree with TRBD2. In germline, CDR1 is SGHRS, CDR2 YFSETQ. The CDR3 has 15 amino acids. Germline trimming cut 4 bases from V and 8 bases from J; bases unmatched to any gene: 8.

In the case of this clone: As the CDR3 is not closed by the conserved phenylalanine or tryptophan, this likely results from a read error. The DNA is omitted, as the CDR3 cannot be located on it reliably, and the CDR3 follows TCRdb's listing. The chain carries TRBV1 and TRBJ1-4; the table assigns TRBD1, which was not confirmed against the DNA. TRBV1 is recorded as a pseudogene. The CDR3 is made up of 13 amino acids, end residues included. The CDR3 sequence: CTSSQEHLQETGY.